The sequence of this T cell receptor (beta chain) was determined in a study of T cell responses to AZD1222 COVID-19 vaccine. Across the whole study: Second doses were pooled across both intervals (about 4 or about 12 weeks).

Germline V CDR1 and CDR2: SNHLY, FYNNEI. The V gene lost 4 bases and the J gene lost 4 bases, with 10 bases spanning the gap. This CDR3 comprises 14 residues. Assay used: immunoSEQ multiplex PCR; TCRdb lists only in-frame clones, some missing. The sample yields about 55,000 clones, 80% to 90% seen once. The sequence was obtained from an adult in good health. The rearrangement uses TRBV2 and TRBJ1-4; D gene unclear. The input for sequencing was peripheral blood, taken on day 0 of AZD1222 vaccination. The CDR3 DNA is TGTGCCAGCAGTGGAGGCAGCCTTAATGAAAAACTGTTTTTT. It is translated as CASSGGSLNEKLFF.